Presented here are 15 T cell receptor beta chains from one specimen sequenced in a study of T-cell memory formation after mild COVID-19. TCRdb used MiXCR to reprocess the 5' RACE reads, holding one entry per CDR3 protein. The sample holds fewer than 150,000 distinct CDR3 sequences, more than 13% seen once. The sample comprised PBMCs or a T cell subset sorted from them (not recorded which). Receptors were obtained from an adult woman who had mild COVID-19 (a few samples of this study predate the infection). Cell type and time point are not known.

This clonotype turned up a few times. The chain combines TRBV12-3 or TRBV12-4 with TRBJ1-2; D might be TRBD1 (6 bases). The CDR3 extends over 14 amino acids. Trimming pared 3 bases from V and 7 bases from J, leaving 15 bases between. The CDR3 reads CASSFGPRGGGYTF. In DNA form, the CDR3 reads TGTGCCAGCAGTTTCGGGCCCAGAGGGGGTGGCTACACCTTC.

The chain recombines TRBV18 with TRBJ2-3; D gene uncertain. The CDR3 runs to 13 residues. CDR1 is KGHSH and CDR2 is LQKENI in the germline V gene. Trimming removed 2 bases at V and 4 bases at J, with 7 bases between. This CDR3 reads CASSPEGPDTQYF. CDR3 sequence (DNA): TGTGCCAGCTCACCAGAAGGTCCAGATACGCAGTATTTT.

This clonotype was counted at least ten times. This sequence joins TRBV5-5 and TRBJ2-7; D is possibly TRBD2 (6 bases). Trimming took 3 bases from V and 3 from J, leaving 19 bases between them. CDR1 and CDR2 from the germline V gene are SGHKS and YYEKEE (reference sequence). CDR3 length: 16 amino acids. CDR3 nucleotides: TGTGCCAGCAGCTCGTTGGAGGGAATCCGCCTCTACGAGCAGTACTTC. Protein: CASSSLEGIRLYEQYF.

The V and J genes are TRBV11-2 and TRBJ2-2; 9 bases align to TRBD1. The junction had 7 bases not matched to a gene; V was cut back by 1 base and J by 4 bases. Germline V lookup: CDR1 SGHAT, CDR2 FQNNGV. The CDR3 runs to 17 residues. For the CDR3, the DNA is TGTGCCAGCAGCTTAGTTGAGACAGGGGGAACCACCGGGGAGCTGTTTTTT. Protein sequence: CASSLVETGGTTGELFF.

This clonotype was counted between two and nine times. CDR3 sequence reads: CSVDMGRGGTDTQYF. CDR3 sequence (DNA): TGCAGCGTTGATATGGGCAGGGGAGGCACAGATACGCAGTATTTT. V usage is TRBV29-1 and J usage is TRBJ2-3; possible D gene TRBD1, 6 bases. Trimming left V 3 bases short and J 1 base short, with 14 bases between. The CDR3 spans 15 residues. Germline V gives CDR1 SQVTM, CDR2 ANQGSEA.

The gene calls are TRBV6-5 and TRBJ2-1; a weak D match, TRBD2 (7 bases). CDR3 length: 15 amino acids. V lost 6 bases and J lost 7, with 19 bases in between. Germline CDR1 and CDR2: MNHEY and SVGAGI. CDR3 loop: CASRYRAGATNEQFF. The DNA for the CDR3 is TGTGCCAGCAGATACAGGGCGGGAGCTACGAATGAGCAGTTCTTC.

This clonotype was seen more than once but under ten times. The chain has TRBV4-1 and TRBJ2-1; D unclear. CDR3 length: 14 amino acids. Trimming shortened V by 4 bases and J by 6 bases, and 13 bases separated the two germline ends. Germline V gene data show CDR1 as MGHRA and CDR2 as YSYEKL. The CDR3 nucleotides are TGCGCCAGCAGCCCCGGAGTGGCGCGCAATGAGCAGTTCTTC. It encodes CASSPGVARNEQFF.

The CDR3 region is CASSFGGANTEAFF. CDR3 DNA: TGTGCCAGCAGCTTTGGGGGGGCGAACACTGAAGCTTTCTTT. J is TRBJ1-1 and V is TRBV7-6; TRBD1 might be the D (6 bases). The V gene lost 3 bases and the J gene lost 1 base, with 9 bases spanning the gap. CDR3 length: 14 amino acids. CDR1 and CDR2 from the germline V gene are SGHVS and FNYEAQ.

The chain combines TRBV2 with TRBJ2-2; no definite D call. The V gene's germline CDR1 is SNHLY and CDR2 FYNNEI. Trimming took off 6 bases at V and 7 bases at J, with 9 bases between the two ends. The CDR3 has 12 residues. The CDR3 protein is CASRSTVGELFF. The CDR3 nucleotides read TGTGCCAGCAGAAGTACCGTCGGGGAGCTGTTTTTT.

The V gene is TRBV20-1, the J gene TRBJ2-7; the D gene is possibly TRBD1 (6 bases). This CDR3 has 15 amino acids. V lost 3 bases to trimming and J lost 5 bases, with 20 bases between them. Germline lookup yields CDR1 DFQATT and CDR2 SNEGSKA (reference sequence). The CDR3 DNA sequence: TGCAGTGCTAGGGGATGGGTCCACAGGGCGGACGAGCAGTACTTC. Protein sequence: CSARGWVHRADEQYF.

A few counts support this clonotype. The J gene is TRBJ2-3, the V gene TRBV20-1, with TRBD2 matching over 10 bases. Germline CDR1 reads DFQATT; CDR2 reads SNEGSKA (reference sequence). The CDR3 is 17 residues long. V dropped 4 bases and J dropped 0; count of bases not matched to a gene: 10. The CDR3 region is CSAKAGGITTSTDTQYF. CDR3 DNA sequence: TGCAGTGCTAAAGCGGGGGGGATTACTACTAGCACAGATACGCAGTATTTT.

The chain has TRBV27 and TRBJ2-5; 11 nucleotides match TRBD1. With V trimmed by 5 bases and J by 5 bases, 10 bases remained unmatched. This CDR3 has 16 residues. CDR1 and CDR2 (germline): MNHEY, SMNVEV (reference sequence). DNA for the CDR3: TGTGCCAGCAGTCCGGGACAGGGGGTTGACGGGGAGACCCAGTACTTC. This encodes CASSPGQGVDGETQYF.

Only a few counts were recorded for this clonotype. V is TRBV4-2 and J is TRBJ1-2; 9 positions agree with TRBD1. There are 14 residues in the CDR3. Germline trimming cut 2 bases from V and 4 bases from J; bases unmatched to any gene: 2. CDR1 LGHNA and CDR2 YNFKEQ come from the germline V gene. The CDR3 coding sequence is TGTGCCAGCAGCCAACTGACAGGGGGCTATGGCTACACCTTC. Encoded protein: CASSQLTGGYGYTF.

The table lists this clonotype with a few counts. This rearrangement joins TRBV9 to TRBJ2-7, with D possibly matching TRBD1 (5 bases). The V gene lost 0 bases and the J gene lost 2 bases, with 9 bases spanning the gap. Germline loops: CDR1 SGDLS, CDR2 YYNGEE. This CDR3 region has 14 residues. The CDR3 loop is CASSVGDSAYEQYF. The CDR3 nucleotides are TGTGCCAGCAGCGTAGGAGACAGCGCCTACGAGCAGTACTTC.

CDR3 bases: TGTGCCAGCAGCGTAGTGGACTCCGGAGACTATGGCTACACCTTC. This codes for CASSVVDSGDYGYTF. The V gene is TRBV9, the J gene TRBJ1-2; no firm D call. The CDR3 consists of 15 residues. CDR1 is SGDLS and CDR2 is YYNGEE in the germline V gene. Trimming removed 0 bases at V and 3 bases at J, with 12 bases between.